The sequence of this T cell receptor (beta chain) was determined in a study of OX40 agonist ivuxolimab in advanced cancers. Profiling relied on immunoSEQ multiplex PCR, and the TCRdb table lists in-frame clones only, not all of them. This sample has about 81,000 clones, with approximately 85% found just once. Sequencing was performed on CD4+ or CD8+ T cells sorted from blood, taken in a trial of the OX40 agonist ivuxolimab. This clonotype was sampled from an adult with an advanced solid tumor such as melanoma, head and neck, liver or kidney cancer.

As DNA, the CDR3 is TGCGCCAGCAGCCGATCTAGCGGGGCCCCGACCGCAGATACGCAGTATTTT. Its protein product is CASSRSSGAPTADTQYF. The chain links TRBV4-3 to TRBJ2-3, with 9 bases that match TRBD2. With V trimmed by 4 bases and J by 4 bases, 12 bases remained unmatched. This CDR3 has 17 residues. Germline CDR1 and CDR2: LGHNA and YSLEER.